This TCR beta chain emerged from a study of cytomegalovirus exposure and HLA in healthy donors. Broader study findings: Reported performance of the classifier showed diagnosis of cytomegalovirus status with high specificity and sensitivity. Exclusion as indistinguishable affected some V segments, including TRBV6-2 and TRBV6-3.

Amplification used 60 Vbeta primers and 13 Jbeta primers. Clones were sequenced by immunoSEQ multiplex PCR, and TCRdb holds only the in-frame ones, with some missing. The table lists about 170,000 clones, more than 80% of them singletons. This clone was counted between two and nine times. The antigen is not known. This CDR3 region has 15 residues. Germline values: CDR1 MDHEN, CDR2 SYDVKM. Losses at the gene ends were 3 bases for V and 7 bases for J; bases not matched to a gene: 8. The clonotype originates from a man aged 18-30 years in good health and CMV-seronegative. Sequencing used PBMCs. J is TRBJ1-5 and V is TRBV28; 8 positions match TRBD1. This CDR3 is CASSFPGTGRQPQHF. Here the CDR3 DNA reads TGTGCCAGCAGTTTCCCCGGGACAGGTCGACAGCCCCAGCATTTT.